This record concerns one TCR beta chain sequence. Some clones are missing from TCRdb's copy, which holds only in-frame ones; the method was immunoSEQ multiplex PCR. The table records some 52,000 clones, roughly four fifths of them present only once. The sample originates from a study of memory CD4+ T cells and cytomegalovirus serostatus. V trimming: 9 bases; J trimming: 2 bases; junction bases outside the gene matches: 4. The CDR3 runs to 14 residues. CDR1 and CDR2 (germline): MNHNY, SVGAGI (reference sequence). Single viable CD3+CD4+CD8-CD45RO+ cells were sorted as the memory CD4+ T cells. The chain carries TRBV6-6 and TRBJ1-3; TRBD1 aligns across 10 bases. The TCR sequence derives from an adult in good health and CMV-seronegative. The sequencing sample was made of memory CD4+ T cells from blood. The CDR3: CASRQGATGNTIYF. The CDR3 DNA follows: TGTGCCAGTAGACAGGGGGCCACTGGAAACACCATATATTTT.